The clone carrying this TCR beta chain occurred once. As handled by the study authors: Using reference gene primer amplification, nucleated cell counts were estimated. Data came from immunoSEQ multiplex PCR; TCRdb stores just in-frame clones and leaves some out. The V and J calls and the clone size are those of that table, but D and trimming were determined from the DNA. The sample contains a few hundred thousand clones, roughly 82% of which appear only once. Trimming cost V 2 bases and J 2 bases; bases outside gene matches: 12. The CDR3 is made up of 18 amino acids. From germline, CDR1 is KGHSH and CDR2 LQKENI. This sample was included in a study of blood T cell repertoires in COVID-19.

Sequencing used peripheral blood. The chain carries TRBV18 and TRBJ2-3; 8 bases match TRBD2. This clonotype was sampled from a woman in her 40s who had recovered from COVID-19. The CDR3 DNA reads TGTGCCAGCTCACCAGATCTTGGACTAGCCTCGCCCACAGATACGCAGTATTTT. Translation: CASSPDLGLASPTDTQYF. Using reference TRBV18 and TRBJ2-3 for the parts outside the CDR3, the full variable domain is NAGVMQNPRHLVRRRGQEARLRCSPMKGHSHVYWYRQLPEEGLKFMVYLQKENIIDESGMPKERFSAEFPKEGPSILRIQQVVRGDSAAYFCASSPDLGLASPTDTQYFGPGTRLTVL.